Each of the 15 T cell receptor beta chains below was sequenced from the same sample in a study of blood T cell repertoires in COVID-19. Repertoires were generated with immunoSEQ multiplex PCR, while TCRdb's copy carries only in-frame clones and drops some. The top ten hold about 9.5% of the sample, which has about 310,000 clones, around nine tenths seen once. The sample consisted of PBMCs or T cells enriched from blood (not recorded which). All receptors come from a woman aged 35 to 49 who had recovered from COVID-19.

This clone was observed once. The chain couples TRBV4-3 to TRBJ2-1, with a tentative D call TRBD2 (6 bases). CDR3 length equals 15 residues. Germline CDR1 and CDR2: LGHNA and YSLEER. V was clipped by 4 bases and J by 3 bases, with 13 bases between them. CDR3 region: CASSLGTQDYNEQFF. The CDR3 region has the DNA TGCGCCAGCAGCCTCGGGACTCAGGACTACAATGAGCAGTTCTTC.

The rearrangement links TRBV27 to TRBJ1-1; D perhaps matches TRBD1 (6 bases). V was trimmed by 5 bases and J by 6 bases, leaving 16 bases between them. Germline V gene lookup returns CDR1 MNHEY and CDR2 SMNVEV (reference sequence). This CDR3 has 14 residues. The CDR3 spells CASSPYLGGAEAFF. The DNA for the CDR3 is TGTGCCAGCAGTCCTTATCTAGGGGGTGCTGAAGCTTTCTTT.

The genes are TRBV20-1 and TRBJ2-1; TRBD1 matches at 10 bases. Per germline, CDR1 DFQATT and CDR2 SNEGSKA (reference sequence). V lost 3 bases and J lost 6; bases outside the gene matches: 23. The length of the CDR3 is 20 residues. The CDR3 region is CSASGTGEQGASLSSNEQFF. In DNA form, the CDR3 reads TGCAGTGCTAGTGGGACAGGGGAGCAGGGGGCCTCTCTCAGCAGCAATGAGCAGTTCTTC.

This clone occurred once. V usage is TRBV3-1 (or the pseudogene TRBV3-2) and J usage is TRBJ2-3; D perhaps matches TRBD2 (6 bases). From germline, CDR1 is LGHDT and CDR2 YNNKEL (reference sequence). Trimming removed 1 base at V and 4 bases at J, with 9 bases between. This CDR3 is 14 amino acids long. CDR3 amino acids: CASSQVLASDTQYF. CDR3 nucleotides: TGTGCCAGCAGCCAAGTACTAGCTTCAGATACGCAGTATTTT.

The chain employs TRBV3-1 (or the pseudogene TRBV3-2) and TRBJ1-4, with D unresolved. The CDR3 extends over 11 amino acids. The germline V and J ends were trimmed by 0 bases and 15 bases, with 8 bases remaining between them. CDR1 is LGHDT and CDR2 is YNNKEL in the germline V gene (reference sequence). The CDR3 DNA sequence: TGTGCCAGCAGCCAAGATAGTTACTTGTTTTTT. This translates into CASSQDSYLFF.

CDR3 loop: CASSRLAGVGTDTQYF. For the CDR3, the DNA is TGTGCCAGTAGTAGACTAGCGGGAGTAGGCACAGATACGCAGTATTTT. This rearrangement joins TRBV19 to TRBJ2-3; 12 positions agree with TRBD2. V dropped 4 bases and J dropped 1; count of bases not matched to a gene: 3. This CDR3 has 16 amino acids. CDR1 is LNHDA and CDR2 is SQIVND in the germline V gene (reference sequence).

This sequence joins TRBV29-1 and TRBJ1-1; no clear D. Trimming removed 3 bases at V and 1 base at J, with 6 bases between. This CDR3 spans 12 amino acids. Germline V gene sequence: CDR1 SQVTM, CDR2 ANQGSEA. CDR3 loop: CSVDGKNTEAFF. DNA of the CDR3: TGCAGCGTTGACGGGAAGAACACTGAAGCTTTCTTT.

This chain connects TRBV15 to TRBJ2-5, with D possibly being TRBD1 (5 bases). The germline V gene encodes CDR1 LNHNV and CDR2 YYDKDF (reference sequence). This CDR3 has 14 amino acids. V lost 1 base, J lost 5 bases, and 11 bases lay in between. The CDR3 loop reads CATSRVQGWETQYF. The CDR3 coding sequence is TGTGCCACCAGCAGAGTCCAGGGATGGGAGACCCAGTACTTC.

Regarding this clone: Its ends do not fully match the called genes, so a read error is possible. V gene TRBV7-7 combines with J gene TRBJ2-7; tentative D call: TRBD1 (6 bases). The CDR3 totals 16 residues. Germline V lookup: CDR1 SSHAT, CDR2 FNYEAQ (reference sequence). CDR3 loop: CASSSGPGAGTYEQYF. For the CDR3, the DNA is TGTGCTAGCAGCTCCGGTCCAGGGGCCGGGACCTACGAGCAGTACTTC. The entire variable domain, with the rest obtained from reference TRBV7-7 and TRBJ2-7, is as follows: GAGVSQSPRYKVTKRGQDVTLRCDPISSHATLYWYQQALGQGPEFLTYFNYEAQPDKSGLPSDRFSAERPEGSISTLTIQRTEQRDSAMYRCASSSGPGAGTYEQYFGPGTRLTVT.

The CDR3 sequence: CASSVGVAGIGGETQYF. The CDR3 DNA reads as TGTGCCAGCAGCGTAGGGGTAGCGGGGATCGGAGGGGAGACCCAGTACTTC. V is TRBV9 and J is TRBJ2-5; 8 positions agree with TRBD2. Trimming took 0 bases from V and 5 from J; bases not matched to a gene: 12. Per the germline V gene, CDR1 is SGDLS and CDR2 is YYNGEE. The CDR3 runs 17 residues.

The CDR3 DNA is TGTGCCAGCAGCTTGGGGGCGGAAAACACTGAAGCTTTCTTT. Residues: CASSLGAENTEAFF. The chain joins TRBV7-9 to TRBJ1-1; TRBD1 is a possible D gene (6 bases). CDR1 is SEHNR and CDR2 is FQNEAQ in the germline V gene (reference sequence). V was shortened by 3 bases and J by 2 bases, with 10 bases between the two germline ends. CDR3 length: 14 amino acids.

For the CDR3, the DNA is TGTGCCAGCAGCCTTGGACAGAACACTGAAGCTTTCTTT. Encoded protein: CASSLGQNTEAFF. This chain joins TRBV14 and TRBJ1-1, with TRBD1 as a possible D gene (5 bases). V was pared by 4 bases and J by 1 base, with 7 bases between. Per germline, CDR1 SGHDN and CDR2 FVKESK. CDR3 length equals 13 residues.

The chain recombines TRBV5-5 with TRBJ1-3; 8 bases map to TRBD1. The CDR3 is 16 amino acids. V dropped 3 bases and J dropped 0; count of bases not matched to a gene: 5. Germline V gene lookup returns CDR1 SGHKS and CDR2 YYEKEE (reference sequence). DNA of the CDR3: TGTGCCAGCAGCTCTGGGACAGGAAGCTCTGGAAACACCATATATTTT. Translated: CASSSGTGSSGNTIYF.

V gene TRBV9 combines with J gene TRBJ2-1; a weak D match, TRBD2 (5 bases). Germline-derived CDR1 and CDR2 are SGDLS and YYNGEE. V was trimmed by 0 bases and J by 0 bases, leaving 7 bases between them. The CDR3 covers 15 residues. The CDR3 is CASSVEAVSYNEQFF. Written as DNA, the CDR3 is TGTGCCAGCAGCGTAGAAGCGGTCTCCTACAATGAGCAGTTCTTC.

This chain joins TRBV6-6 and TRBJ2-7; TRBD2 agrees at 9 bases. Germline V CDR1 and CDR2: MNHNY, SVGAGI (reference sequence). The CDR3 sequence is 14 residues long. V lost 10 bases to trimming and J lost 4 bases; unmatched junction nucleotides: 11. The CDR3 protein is CANSRGLAIYEQYF. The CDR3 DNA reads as TGTGCCAACAGCAGGGGACTAGCAATTTACGAGCAGTACTTC.